A selection of T cell receptor beta chains follows, all from one sample in a study of early T cells in non-severe SARS-CoV-2 infection. TCRdb reprocessed the 5' RACE reads with MiXCR, giving one entry per CDR3 protein. The sample shows roughly 10,000 distinct CDR3 sequences, about 4.9% of them seen only once. Sequencing used whole blood. The receptors shown here come from an adult who was a healthcare worker with PCR-confirmed SARS-CoV-2 infection or an uninfected control (not recorded which). Each CDR3 is given with its conserved first and last residue. A D gene is named only where the DNA matches it firmly. Not all rows give a size; the values are once, few, many and, for expanded clones, a class.

v_call	d_call	clone_size	j_call	cdr3_aa	cdr3_nt
TRBV18	.	many	TRBJ2-7	CASCDKRSSEQYF	TGTGCCAGCTGCGACAAACGAAGCTCCGAGCAGTACTTC
TRBV6-2/TRBV6-3	.	few	TRBJ2-5	CASGRQADRETQYF	TGTGCCAGCGGACGACAGGCTGACCGAGAGACCCAGTACTTC
TRBV6-6	TRBD1	few	TRBJ2-7	CASSPGTVSSYEQYF	TGTGCCAGCAGCCCCGGGACAGTGAGCTCCTACGAGCAGTACTTC
TRBV5-6	TRBD1	few	TRBJ2-2	CASSSGDRATWQFF	TGTGCCAGCAGCTCCGGGGACAGGGCGACCTGGCAGTTTTTT
TRBV20-1	TRBD1	many	TRBJ1-2	CSAPNPVGQGLHGYTF	TGCAGTGCCCCCAATCCAGTGGGACAGGGGCTTCATGGCTACACCTTC
TRBV20-1	TRBD1	many	TRBJ1-1	CSATLGGADTEAFF	TGCAGTGCTACCCTAGGGGGCGCGGACACTGAAGCTTTCTTT
TRBV11-2	.	many	TRBJ2-1	CASTIRYSGANNEQFF	TGTGCCAGCACCATACGGTACTCCGGGGCTAACAATGAGCAGTTCTTC
TRBV6-5	.	medium-sized	TRBJ2-3	CASKGRRTDTQYF	TGTGCCAGCAAGGGACGCCGCACAGATACGCAGTATTTT
TRBV6-5	.	many	TRBJ1-1	CASSYAGITEAFF	TGTGCCAGCAGTTACGCAGGGATAACTGAAGCTTTCTTT
TRBV5-1	.	many	TRBJ1-3	CASSLAGEGNTIYF	TGCGCCAGCAGCTTGGCAGGGGAAGGAAACACCATATATTTT
TRBV20-1	TRBD2	medium-sized	TRBJ2-3	CSASRYGTSADTQYF	TGCAGTGCTTCCCGATACGGGACTAGCGCAGATACGCAGTATTTT
TRBV20-1	TRBD2	medium-sized	TRBJ2-1	CSARKTSGGQRFQFF	TGCAGTGCTAGAAAGACTAGCGGGGGGCAGCGGTTCCAGTTCTTC
TRBV5-6	TRBD1	.	TRBJ1-5	CASSLGQGGEPQHF	TGTGCCAGCAGCTTGGGCCAGGGGGGCGAGCCCCAGCATTTT
TRBV10-3	.	medium-sized	TRBJ1-5	CASSTGNQPQHF	TGTGCCTCCTCCACGGGAAATCAGCCCCAGCATTTT
TRBV10-3	TRBD2	medium-sized	TRBJ2-1	CAISKGTSGDEQFF	TGTGCCATCAGTAAAGGGACTAGCGGGGATGAGCAGTTCTTC
TRBV2	TRBD1	.	TRBJ2-7	CASQDRGYAEQYF	TGTGCCAGCCAGGACAGGGGATACGCCGAGCAGTACTTC
TRBV6-4	.	many	TRBJ2-3	CASSDHGGDTQYF	TGTGCCAGCAGTGACCACGGCGGAGATACGCAGTATTTT
TRBV20-1	TRBD2	many	TRBJ2-3	CSAGLAGGTNTDTQYF	TGCAGTGCTGGCCTAGCGGGGGGAACTAACACAGATACGCAGTATTTT
TRBV29-1	.	medium-sized	TRBJ2-5	CSVAGARETQYF	TGCAGCGTGGCCGGGGCACGGGAGACCCAGTACTTC
TRBV6-6	TRBD1	many	TRBJ2-5	CASRRDRGQETQYF	TGTGCCAGCAGGCGGGACAGGGGTCAAGAGACCCAGTACTTC
TRBV11-2	.	many	TRBJ1-1	CASSSLSQTEAFF	TGTGCCAGCAGCTCCCTGTCCCAGACTGAAGCTTTCTTT
TRBV29-1	TRBD2	.	TRBJ2-3	CSVELADSTDTQYF	TGCAGCGTTGAACTAGCGGATAGCACAGATACGCAGTATTTT
TRBV18	.	many	TRBJ1-1	CASSPLTTRDTEAFF	TGTGCCAGCTCACCACTGACCACAAGGGACACTGAAGCTTTCTTT
TRBV7-7	.	.	TRBJ2-5	CASSRGTQETQYF	TGTGCTAGCAGCCGAGGGACCCAAGAGACCCAGTACTTC
TRBV6-2/TRBV6-3	.	medium-sized	TRBJ2-1	CASSYSGGPNEQFF	TGTGCCAGCAGTTACTCGGGAGGCCCCAATGAGCAGTTCTTC
TRBV3-1	.	.	TRBJ2-7	CASSQGGVSSYEQYF	TGTGCCAGCAGCCAAGGAGGGGTCAGCTCCTACGAGCAGTACTTC
TRBV12-3/TRBV12-4	TRBD1	many	TRBJ1-1	CASSSTGLNTEAFF	TGTGCCAGCAGTTCGACAGGGCTGAACACTGAAGCTTTCTTT
TRBV6-2/TRBV6-3	.	many	TRBJ1-1	CASSYSTGTEAFF	TGTGCCAGCAGTTACTCGACAGGCACTGAAGCTTTCTTT
TRBV5-4	.	many	TRBJ2-5	CASSLPRGLNGETQYF	TGTGCCAGCAGCTTGCCCCGAGGTCTAAACGGGGAGACCCAGTACTTC
TRBV4-1	TRBD1	medium-sized	TRBJ2-7	CASSQFAGQAAFQTRYEQYF	TGCGCCAGCAGCCAATTCGCGGGACAGGCGGCCTTCCAAACTAGGTACGAGCAGTACTTC
TRBV5-1	.	many	TRBJ1-5	CASSWGADRNQPQHF	TGCGCCAGCAGCTGGGGTGCGGATCGCAATCAGCCCCAGCATTTT
TRBV30	.	.	TRBJ2-2	CAWILGGARTGELFF	TGTGCCTGGATCCTAGGGGGGGCACGGACCGGGGAGCTGTTTTTT
TRBV6-6	.	medium-sized	TRBJ1-1	CASSYRGLNTEAFF	TGTGCCAGCAGTTATCGTGGGTTGAACACTGAAGCTTTCTTT
TRBV7-2	TRBD1	many	TRBJ1-2	CASSLVSGGDGYTF	TGTGCCAGCAGCTTAGTCTCAGGGGGCGATGGCTACACCTTC
TRBV7-9	.	many	TRBJ1-2	CASSLHGISRDGYTF	TGTGCCAGCAGCTTACACGGGATTAGTAGGGATGGCTACACCTTC
TRBV7-6	.	many	TRBJ2-5	CASSSLLDETQYF	TGTGCCAGCAGCTCTCTGTTAGACGAGACCCAGTACTTC
TRBV7-6	.	many	TRBJ1-6	CASSLGASSYNSPLHF	TGTGCCAGCAGCTTAGGGGCAAGCTCCTATAATTCACCCCTCCACTTT
TRBV5-6	.	.	TRBJ2-7	CASSSTGRDEQYF	TGTGCCAGCAGCTCCACAGGGAGGGACGAGCAGTACTTC
TRBV15	TRBD1	few	TRBJ2-4	CATSRWDRGKNIQYF	TGTGCCACCAGCAGATGGGACAGGGGCAAAAACATTCAGTACTTC
TRBV30	.	many	TRBJ1-6	CAWSRGITDSTLHF	TGTGCCTGGAGCCGGGGGATCACTGACTCCACCCTCCACTTT
TRBV6-2/TRBV6-3	.	many	TRBJ2-1	CASSYSPAASSYNEQFF	TGTGCCAGCAGTTACTCTCCGGCGGCGAGCTCCTACAATGAGCAGTTCTTC
TRBV20-1	.	medium-sized	TRBJ2-1	CSARVHTGEQFF	TGCAGTGCTAGAGTCCATACGGGTGAGCAGTTCTTC
TRBV11-2	.	many	TRBJ2-3	CASSFGDTQYF	TGTGCCAGCAGCTTTGGAGATACGCAGTATTTT
TRBV20-1	TRBD1	medium-sized	TRBJ1-6	CSAEEQYRGLNSPLHF	TGCAGTGCCGAGGAACAATACAGGGGTTTGAATTCACCCCTCCACTTT
TRBV7-6	TRBD2	many	TRBJ2-2	CASSSYSSGGNTGELFF	TGTGCCAGCAGCTCGTATTCTAGCGGGGGCAACACCGGGGAGCTGTTTTTT
TRBV5-1	.	many	TRBJ2-3	CASSLGGPTDTQYF	TGCGCCAGCAGCTTGGGGGGCCCAACAGATACGCAGTATTTT
TRBV7-9	.	medium-sized	TRBJ1-4	CASSSRNEKLFF	TGTGCCAGCAGCTCGCGTAATGAAAAACTGTTTTTT
TRBV3-1	.	.	TRBJ1-1	CASSQDGAALDTFF	TGTGCCAGCAGCCAAGATGGTGCGGCCCTCGATACTTTCTTT
TRBV19	.	few	TRBJ1-2	CASSRPPGDGYGYTF	TGTGCCAGTAGTAGGCCCCCGGGAGATGGCTATGGCTACACCTTC
TRBV20-1	.	many	TRBJ1-6	CSARDLGENSPLHF	TGCAGTGCTAGAGATCTCGGGGAAAATTCACCCCTCCACTTT
TRBV19	.	few	TRBJ2-7	CASSMSRNNYEQYF	TGTGCCAGTAGTATGAGCAGGAACAACTACGAGCAGTACTTC